A selection of T cell receptor beta chains follows, all from one sample in a study of blood T cell repertoires in COVID-19. Sequencing was performed with immunoSEQ multiplex PCR; in TCRdb, only in-frame clones are kept and a portion is missing. The sample lists about 38,000 clones, about 90% occurring once. The material sequenced was peripheral blood. These receptors were taken from a man aged 45-65 years with active or convalescent COVID-19. The CDR3 runs from the conserved cysteine through the conserved F or W. The order of the fields is V gene, J gene, CDR3 protein.

V gene: TRBV5-4; J gene: TRBJ2-1; CDR3 protein: CASSPGLAGGYNEQFF
V gene: TRBV15; J gene: TRBJ1-1; CDR3 protein: CATSSTGTEAFF
V gene: TRBV15; J gene: TRBJ2-3; CDR3 protein: CATSRDSADTQYF
V gene: TRBV19; J gene: TRBJ1-1; CDR3 protein: CASSITAGNTEAFF
V gene: TRBV7-9; J gene: TRBJ2-4; CDR3 protein: CASSFIQGSKNIQYF
V gene: TRBV28; J gene: TRBJ2-7; CDR3 protein: CASSRNWGQSSYEQYF
V gene: TRBV30; J gene: TRBJ1-1; CDR3 protein: CARTRMNTEAFF
V gene: TRBV18; J gene: TRBJ1-4; CDR3 protein: CASSPAGGRATNEKLFF
V gene: TRBV15; J gene: TRBJ1-1; CDR3 protein: CATSRPQITGAFF
V gene: TRBV10-3; J gene: TRBJ2-7; CDR3 protein: CAIRQGTDYEQYF
V gene: TRBV19; J gene: TRBJ1-1; CDR3 protein: CASRAGRNTEAFF
V gene: TRBV2; J gene: TRBJ1-6; CDR3 protein: CASTLDRGTSPLHF
V gene: TRBV9; J gene: TRBJ2-3; CDR3 protein: CASSLIQTDTSTDTQYF
V gene: TRBV7-9; J gene: TRBJ1-5; CDR3 protein: CASSSGQPNQPQHF
V gene: TRBV9; J gene: TRBJ2-1; CDR3 protein: CASSVEPSGYYNEQFF
V gene: TRBV13; J gene: TRBJ2-1; CDR3 protein: CASSPTQRLAGKYNEQFF
V gene: TRBV18; J gene: TRBJ1-2; CDR3 protein: CASSPVTDHGYTF
V gene: TRBV30; J gene: TRBJ2-7; CDR3 protein: CAWARRDRDSYEQYF
V gene: TRBV25-1; J gene: TRBJ1-5; CDR3 protein: CASSEWGGNQPQHF
V gene: TRBV2; J gene: TRBJ1-1; CDR3 protein: CASSGGAGGDTEAFF
V gene: TRBV4-1; J gene: TRBJ1-1; CDR3 protein: CASSQLTAIRGMNTEAFF
V gene: TRBV29-1; J gene: TRBJ2-7; CDR3 protein: CSVRSAGRFYEQYF
V gene: TRBV6-5; J gene: TRBJ1-1; CDR3 protein: CASRQGVNTEAFF
V gene: TRBV19; J gene: TRBJ1-1; CDR3 protein: CASSISSGVTEAFF
V gene: TRBV6-1; J gene: TRBJ2-6; CDR3 protein: CASSENGVGANVLTF
V gene: TRBV7-9; J gene: TRBJ2-5; CDR3 protein: CASSLGGQETQYF
V gene: TRBV30; J gene: TRBJ1-2; CDR3 protein: CAWSTGSYGYTF
V gene: TRBV11-2; J gene: TRBJ2-1; CDR3 protein: CASSLDRGPHNEQFF
V gene: TRBV12-3/TRBV12-4; J gene: TRBJ2-7; CDR3 protein: CASKMDTTYEQYF
V gene: TRBV2; J gene: TRBJ1-5; CDR3 protein: CASSGQSNQPQHF
V gene: TRBV14; J gene: TRBJ2-1; CDR3 protein: CASSQVWSSGNNEQFF
V gene: TRBV5-1; J gene: TRBJ1-6; CDR3 protein: CASSLSTGAGNSPLHF
V gene: TRBV7-6; J gene: TRBJ1-5; CDR3 protein: CASSLAGGQGINQPQHF
V gene: TRBV19; J gene: TRBJ2-5; CDR3 protein: CASSFPEGTQYF
V gene: TRBV28; J gene: TRBJ1-2; CDR3 protein: CASTNDRVGYTF
V gene: TRBV2; J gene: TRBJ1-2; CDR3 protein: CASSQTGGENYGYTF
V gene: TRBV5-1; J gene: TRBJ2-3; CDR3 protein: CASSGGTATSTDTQYF
V gene: TRBV20-1; J gene: TRBJ2-2; CDR3 protein: CSASGRNTGELFF
V gene: TRBV6-1; J gene: TRBJ1-4; CDR3 protein: CASSEAGTVEKLFF
V gene: TRBV7-8; J gene: TRBJ2-2; CDR3 protein: CASSLTNLNTGELFF
V gene: TRBV3-1/TRBV3-2; J gene: TRBJ2-4; CDR3 protein: CASSGNLAVKNIQYF
V gene: TRBV6-6; J gene: TRBJ2-5; CDR3 protein: CASSYGTGIETQYF
V gene: TRBV11-2; J gene: TRBJ1-6; CDR3 protein: CASSSGQGGSPLHF
V gene: TRBV28; J gene: TRBJ2-3; CDR3 protein: CASSPLGDTQYF
V gene: TRBV2; J gene: TRBJ2-1; CDR3 protein: CASSDSLAPRSYNEQFF
V gene: TRBV10-3; J gene: TRBJ2-2; CDR3 protein: CAISAVGQSDPNTGELFF
V gene: TRBV19; J gene: TRBJ1-4; CDR3 protein: CASIEGGATNEKLFF
V gene: TRBV6-4; J gene: TRBJ2-1; CDR3 protein: CASSERQGRKYNEQFF
V gene: TRBV3-1/TRBV3-2; J gene: TRBJ2-7; CDR3 protein: CASSQVGGAGNEQYF
V gene: TRBV6-5; J gene: TRBJ1-2; CDR3 protein: CASSSLSQGVYGYTF
V gene: TRBV6-5; J gene: TRBJ2-3; CDR3 protein: CASRTGGGTDTQYF
V gene: TRBV24-1; J gene: TRBJ2-1; CDR3 protein: CATSDTTSGTPEQFF
V gene: TRBV28; J gene: TRBJ2-5; CDR3 protein: CASNLAGLQSETQYF
V gene: TRBV6-1; J gene: TRBJ1-2; CDR3 protein: CASSEGPGRGYTF
V gene: TRBV7-8; J gene: TRBJ2-5; CDR3 protein: CASSLVGRLYQETQYF
V gene: TRBV3-1/TRBV3-2; J gene: TRBJ2-3; CDR3 protein: CASSQGIDLTDTQYF